This entry is about one T cell receptor (beta chain). Its antigen is undetermined. This entry belongs to a study of cytomegalovirus exposure and HLA in healthy donors. Study-level findings and limits: An analysis was carried out later, and it reportedly showed fewer N-insertions in an Asian-associated ancestry cluster than the 666-donor mean. Later work found that TCR association rates differed between HLA loci; DRB1 had the most and HLA-C the fewest.

The PCR ran on 60 Vbeta and 13 Jbeta primers. Data came from immunoSEQ multiplex PCR; TCRdb stores just in-frame clones and leaves some out. The data contain 75,000 to 100,000 clones, 65% to 85% of them singletons. J was trimmed by 5 bases and V by 0 bases; bases with no gene match: 6. Germline CDR1 is SGHRS and CDR2 is YFSETQ. There are 15 residues in the CDR3. The sequenced sample was PBMCs. The receptor comes from a man aged 35-49 years in good health and CMV-seronegative. This chain uses TRBV5-1 with TRBJ2-5; the match to TRBD2 covers 8 bases. The CDR3 DNA is TGCGCCAGCAGCTTGGACGGGACTAGACGGGAGACCCAGTACTTC. The encoded protein is CASSLDGTRRETQYF. Full variable domain (outside the CDR3, taken from reference TRBV5-1 and TRBJ2-5): KAGVTQTPRYLIKTRGQQVTLSCSPISGHRSVSWYQQTPGQGLQFLFEYFSETQRNKGNFPGRFSGRQFSNSRSEMNVSTLELGDSALYLCASSLDGTRRETQYFGPGTRLLVL.